This T cell receptor beta chain derives from a study of technical replicates of blood from a few donors. The table came from immunoSEQ multiplex PCR; TCRdb's copy has only in-frame clones and leaves some out. The sample contains 74,000 or so clones, about nine tenths of which appear only once. Trimming removed 1 base at V and 3 bases at J, with 16 bases between. Germline CDR1 and CDR2: LNHDA and SQIVND (reference sequence). This CDR3 has 16 residues. The clonotype was recovered from a human donor in good health. The material sequenced was T cells isolated from PBMCs. The rearrangement links TRBV19 to TRBJ2-7; TRBD2 might be the D (6 bases). The CDR3 nucleotides are TGTGCCAGTAGTATAGGAGTAGGGGCCGGGAGCTACGAGCAGTACTTC. It specifies CASSIGVGAGSYEQYF.